The 28 T cell receptor beta chains below were found in one sample sequenced in a study of CD8 T cells in ankylosing spondylitis. Study observations and caveats: Characteristic, it appeared, of ankylosing spondylitis blood was a TCR beta motif of seven or eight highly homologous variants.

Their specific antigens are unknown. TCRdb used MiXCR to reprocess the 5' RACE reads, holding one entry per CDR3 protein. The table records about 500,000 distinct CDR3 sequences, about 12% of them present only once. Input material: blood, either unsorted or a sorted T cell fraction (not recorded which). The origin of the receptors is a male donor with ankylosing spondylitis.

This sequence joins TRBV28 and TRBJ2-1, with a tentative D call TRBD2 (6 bases). The CDR3 spans 13 residues. Looked up from germline, CDR1 is MDHEN and CDR2 is SYDVKM. The V gene lost 7 bases and the J gene lost 1 base, with 8 bases spanning the gap. CDR3 protein: CASTEGSYNEQFF. The CDR3 coding sequence is TGTGCCAGCACGGAGGGGTCCTACAATGAGCAGTTCTTC.

The rearrangement uses TRBV7-2 and TRBJ2-1; TRBD2 matches at 7 bases. The germline CDR1 and CDR2 sequences are SGHTA and FQGNSA. The V and J ends lost 5 bases and 5 bases, in that order; junction bases with no gene match: 9. This CDR3 contains 15 residues. This chain's CDR3 is CASSPPTSWDNEQFF. CDR3 nucleotide sequence: TGTGCCAGCAGCCCCCCGACTAGCTGGGACAATGAGCAGTTCTTC.

This clonotype was seen at least ten times. The rearrangement joins TRBV4-1 to TRBJ2-5; a possible D gene is TRBD2 (5 bases). Germline V CDR1 and CDR2: MGHRA, YSYEKL. The ends were cut back, 4 bases at V and 1 base at J, with 13 bases in the middle. The CDR3 consists of 15 residues. DNA for the CDR3: TGCGCCAGCAGCCGTCAGCCTAGCAGCCAAGAGACCCAGTACTTC. It codes for CASSRQPSSQETQYF.

The sample holds a few counts of this clonotype. The gene calls are TRBV12-3 or TRBV12-4 and TRBJ2-3; 12 bases are a match to TRBD2. The CDR3 is 16 residues long. Trimming removed 7 bases from V and 4 bases from J; junction bases left unmatched: 9. CDR3 region: CASKPRLAGDPDTQYF. CDR3 sequence (DNA): TGTGCCAGCAAACCACGACTAGCGGGAGACCCAGATACGCAGTATTTT.

There are a few counts of this clonotype. V is TRBV3-1 and J is TRBJ1-2; no clear D. Trimming pared 4 bases from V and 4 bases from J, leaving 10 bases between. The CDR3 length is 13 residues. Germline V CDR1 and CDR2: LGHDT, YNNKEL (reference sequence). The CDR3 sequence: CASSPPVGYGYTF. The CDR3 nucleotides read TGTGCCAGCAGCCCCCCTGTCGGCTATGGCTACACCTTC.

This rearrangement joins TRBV3-1 to TRBJ2-1, with TRBD2 as a possible D gene (6 bases). Germline CDR1 LGHDT, CDR2 YNNKEL (reference sequence). With 3 bases removed from V and 9 bases from J, the gap between germline ends came to 15 bases. The CDR3 consists of 14 residues. CDR3 protein: CASSQEGTESEQFF. The CDR3 region has the DNA TGTGCCAGCAGCCAGGAGGGGACGGAGTCTGAGCAGTTCTTC.

This clonotype was seen more than once but under ten times. This chain connects TRBV12-3 or TRBV12-4 to TRBJ2-4; TRBD1 or TRBD2 may be the D gene (6 bases each). V was trimmed by 5 bases and J by 0 bases, leaving 14 bases between them. This CDR3 has 16 amino acids. The CDR3 sequence: CASSQAQGGAKNIQYF. DNA of the CDR3: TGTGCCAGCAGTCAGGCACAGGGAGGAGCCAAAAACATTCAGTACTTC.

This clonotype was recorded at least ten times. The chain employs TRBV7-9 and TRBJ2-7; D may match TRBD1 or TRBD2 (5 bases each). Trimming stripped 1 base from V and 3 bases from J, with 7 bases between. Germline CDR1 SEHNR, CDR2 FQNEAQ (reference sequence). The CDR3 has 13 residues. The CDR3 DNA sequence: TGTGCCAGCAGCTTAGATGGGGGCTACGAGCAGTACTTC. Translation: CASSLDGGYEQYF.

The count of this clonotype is one. The gene calls are TRBV28 and TRBJ2-7; 9 nucleotides agree with TRBD1. V was pared by 7 bases and J by 3 bases, with 4 bases of the junction left unmatched. The germline V gene has CDR1 MDHEN and CDR2 SYDVKM. The CDR3 totals 13 residues. The CDR3 region has the DNA TGTGCCAGCAATAGACAGGGGGACTACGAGCAGTACGTC. Its protein is CASNRQGDYEQYV.

This clonotype was recorded a few times. The genes are TRBV30 and TRBJ2-5; D perhaps matches TRBD1 (6 bases). Germline lookup yields CDR1 GTSNPN and CDR2 SVGIG (reference sequence). The CDR3 consists of 15 residues. V was shortened by 0 bases and J by 2 bases, with 13 bases between the two germline ends. In DNA form, the CDR3 reads TGTGCCTGGAGTGTACCCAGGGGAATACAAGAGACCCAGTACTTC. Translated: CAWSVPRGIQETQYF.

With respect to this clonotype: This may be a read error: a much more frequent sequence differs by one nucleotide. V gene TRBV6-2 or TRBV6-3 combines with J gene TRBJ2-1; TRBD2 agrees at 8 bases. There are 16 residues in the CDR3. Germline V gene lookup returns CDR1 MNHEY and CDR2 SVGEGT. Germline trimming cut 0 bases from V and 5 bases from J; bases unmatched to any gene: 6. CDR3 region: CASSYSPGRANNEQFF. CDR3 in DNA: TGTGCCAGCAGTTACTCGCCCGGGAGGGCGAACAATGAGCAGTTCTTC.

This clonotype came up a few times. The chain recombines TRBV20-1 with TRBJ1-2; TRBD1 agrees at 9 bases. CDR1 DFQATT and CDR2 SNEGSKA come from the germline V gene (reference sequence). Trimming removed 4 bases from V and 4 bases from J; junction bases left unmatched: 7. The CDR3 is 14 residues long. The DNA for the CDR3 is TGCAGTGCTACCCCCGGGACAGGGATCTATGGCTACACCTTC. It translates to CSATPGTGIYGYTF.

The V gene is TRBV30, the J gene TRBJ1-4; perhaps TRBD1 as D (5 bases). CDR1 GTSNPN and CDR2 SVGIG come from the germline V gene (reference sequence). Trimming pared 5 bases from V and 8 bases from J, leaving 18 bases between. This CDR3 is 14 amino acids long. The CDR3 coding sequence is TGTGCCTGGGGTAGACCCGGGACGGGCGAAAAACTGTTTTTT. Protein product: CAWGRPGTGEKLFF. The variable domain in full, completed from reference TRBV30 and TRBJ1-4, reads SQTIHQWPATLVQPVGSPLSLECTVEGTSNPNLYWYRQAAGRGLQLLFYSVGIGQISSEVPQNLSASRPQDRQFILSSKKLLLSDSGFYLCAWGRPGTGEKLFFGSGTQLSVL.

This clonotype showed up just a few times. V and J are TRBV15 and TRBJ2-7; weak D call: TRBD2 (6 bases). The CDR3 extends over 15 amino acids. Between the trimmed V and J ends, which lost 0 bases and 6 bases, there was a span of 15 bases. The germline V gene has CDR1 LNHNV and CDR2 YYDKDF (reference sequence). For the CDR3, the DNA is TGTGCCACCAGCAGAGATTCCCGGGGAGGAGGCGAGCAGTACTTC. This sequence encodes CATSRDSRGGGEQYF.

This clonotype was seen only a few times. The chain links TRBV2 to TRBJ1-6, with TRBD1 matching over 7 bases. The trim removed 6 bases at V and 17 bases at J, leaving 16 bases unmatched. This CDR3 has 14 amino acids. Germline CDR1 is SNHLY and CDR2 is FYNNEI. The CDR3 loop reads CASRIDRGTAEFHF. CDR3 bases: TGTGCCAGCAGGATAGATCGCGGGACAGCGGAGTTCCACTTT.

This clonotype was observed a single time. The V gene is TRBV30, the J gene TRBJ2-2; D call uncertain. The germline gives CDR1 GTSNPN, CDR2 SVGIG (reference sequence). The CDR3 extends over 14 amino acids. The V end lost 3 bases, the J end lost 0 bases, and 8 bases lay between the germline ends. The CDR3 loop reads CAWRKVANTGELFF. The CDR3 nucleotides are TGTGCCTGGAGGAAGGTGGCGAACACCGGGGAGCTGTTTTTT. The full variable domain, completed using reference TRBV30 and TRBJ2-2, is SQTIHQWPATLVQPVGSPLSLECTVEGTSNPNLYWYRQAAGRGLQLLFYSVGIGQISSEVPQNLSASRPQDRQFILSSKKLLLSDSGFYLCAWRKVANTGELFFGEGSRLTVL.

The chain is built from TRBV20-1 and TRBJ2-1; 9 positions agree with TRBD2. The CDR3 contains 17 residues. The trim removed 1 base at V and 2 bases at J, leaving 9 bases unmatched. The germline CDR1 and CDR2 sequences are DFQATT and SNEGSKA (reference sequence). As DNA, the CDR3 is TGCAGTGCTAGAGTATCGCGGGCGGGAGGGACCTACAATGAGCAGTTCTTC. Its protein product is CSARVSRAGGTYNEQFF.

The V gene is TRBV5-1, the J gene TRBJ2-5; D may be TRBD1 (5 bases). V was clipped by 4 bases and J by 2 bases, with 12 bases between them. The germline gives CDR1 SGHRS, CDR2 YFSETQ. The CDR3 length is 14 residues. Here the CDR3 reads CASSTEAGQETQYF. For the CDR3, the DNA is TGCGCCAGCAGCACAGAAGCAGGGCAAGAGACCCAGTACTTC.

CDR3 nucleotide sequence: TGCGCCAGCAGCCATGAACAGGGGCTGCTAACGACAGATACGCAGTATTTT. Protein product: CASSHEQGLLTTDTQYF. The rearrangement uses TRBV4-1 and TRBJ2-3, with 7 bases fitting TRBD1. CDR1 and CDR2 (germline): MGHRA, YSYEKL. V shed 3 bases and J 3 bases; nucleotides not matched to a gene: 12. The CDR3 runs to 17 residues.

This clonotype was observed a few times. The rearrangement links TRBV24-1 to TRBJ1-5; 9 bases line up with TRBD1. V shed 4 bases, J shed 6 bases, and the junction held 12 bases outside the gene matches. CDR1 is KGHDR, CDR2 SFDVKD, per germline. There are 17 residues in the CDR3. CDR3 in amino acids: CATSEAGQGGSRQPQHF. CDR3 coding DNA: TGTGCCACCAGTGAGGCGGGACAGGGTGGGAGTCGTCAGCCCCAGCATTTT.

The rearrangement links TRBV7-8 to TRBJ1-2; D gene unclear. V was shortened by 1 base and J by 1 base, with 10 bases between the two germline ends. Germline V lookup: CDR1 SGHVS, CDR2 FQNEAQ. CDR3 size: 15 residues. The CDR3 is CASSLDDSFNYGYTF. CDR3 bases: TGTGCCAGCAGCTTAGATGATAGCTTTAACTATGGCTACACCTTC.

V is TRBV18 and J is TRBJ2-7; D is uncertain. Trimming removed 6 bases at V and 2 bases at J, with 14 bases between. This CDR3 has 14 amino acids. Looked up from germline, CDR1 is KGHSH and CDR2 is LQKENI. The CDR3 sequence: CASSPGPSAYEQYF. For the CDR3, the DNA is TGTGCCAGCTCTCCCGGACCGTCAGCCTACGAGCAGTACTTC.

A word on this clonotype: No conserved phenylalanine or tryptophan is present at the end of the CDR3, so a read error is the likely explanation. The rearrangement uses TRBV20-1 and TRBJ2-5; TRBD1 is a possible D gene (5 bases). Trimming removed 7 bases from V and 5 bases from J, with 11 bases in between. The germline V gene encodes CDR1 DFQATT and CDR2 SNEGSKA (reference sequence). This CDR3 has 11 amino acids. CDR3 amino acids: CSEGNKETQYL. The DNA of the CDR3 is TGCAGTGAGGGGAATAAGGAGACCCAGTACTTA.

J is TRBJ1-1 and V is TRBV3-1; 9 nucleotides agree with TRBD1. Germline V gives CDR1 LGHDT, CDR2 YNNKEL (reference sequence). The V segment lost 1 base and the J segment 11 bases; nucleotides outside the gene matches: 5. The length of the CDR3 is 13 residues. In DNA form, the CDR3 reads TGTGCCAGCAGCCAAGTCGCACAGGGGGCTGCTTTCTTT. This gives the protein CASSQVAQGAAFF. Full variable domain (missing parts from reference TRBV3-1 and TRBJ1-1): DTAVSQTPKYLVTQMGNDKSIKCEQNLGHDTMYWYKQDSKKFLKIMFSYNNKELIINETVPNRFSPKSPDKAHLNLHINSLELGDSAVYFCASSQVAQGAAFFGQGTRLTVV.

This sequence joins TRBV3-1 and TRBJ2-1, with 9 bases aligning to TRBD2. CDR3 length equals 16 residues. The germline gives CDR1 LGHDT, CDR2 YNNKEL (reference sequence). V lost 4 bases to trimming and J lost 2 bases; unmatched junction nucleotides: 6. CDR3 bases: TGTGCCAGCAGCCCAAGACTAGCGGACGCCTACAATGAGCAGTTCTTC. Protein: CASSPRLADAYNEQFF.

This clonotype turned up a few times. The CDR3 loop is CASSHRDRANEKLFF. CDR3 DNA: TGTGCCAGCAGCCATCGGGACAGGGCGAATGAAAAACTGTTTTTT. This chain connects TRBV5-5 to TRBJ1-4, with 9 positions matching TRBD1. Trimming took 4 bases from V and 5 from J; bases not matched to a gene: 6. This CDR3 is built from 15 residues. The germline V gene encodes CDR1 SGHKS and CDR2 YYEKEE (reference sequence).

This clonotype turned up a few times. The chain employs TRBV2 and TRBJ2-2, with TRBD1 matching 8 bases. Germline loops: CDR1 SNHLY, CDR2 FYNNEI. This CDR3 is 15 amino acids long. The V segment lost 5 bases and the J segment 2 bases; nucleotides outside the gene matches: 4. CDR3 loop: CASSQQGANTGELFF. CDR3 in DNA: TGTGCCAGCAGTCAGCAGGGGGCTAACACCGGGGAGCTGTTTTTT.

This clonotype has just a few counts. The chain combines TRBV15 with TRBJ2-1, with TRBD2 matching over 10 bases. Trimming cost V 1 base and J 5 bases; bases outside gene matches: 5. This CDR3 is built from 16 residues. The germline CDR1 and CDR2 sequences are LNHNV and YYDKDF (reference sequence). Written as DNA, the CDR3 is TGTGCCACCAGCAGAGCCTTAGCGGGGGGCCACAATGAGCAGTTCTTC. Amino acids: CATSRALAGGHNEQFF.